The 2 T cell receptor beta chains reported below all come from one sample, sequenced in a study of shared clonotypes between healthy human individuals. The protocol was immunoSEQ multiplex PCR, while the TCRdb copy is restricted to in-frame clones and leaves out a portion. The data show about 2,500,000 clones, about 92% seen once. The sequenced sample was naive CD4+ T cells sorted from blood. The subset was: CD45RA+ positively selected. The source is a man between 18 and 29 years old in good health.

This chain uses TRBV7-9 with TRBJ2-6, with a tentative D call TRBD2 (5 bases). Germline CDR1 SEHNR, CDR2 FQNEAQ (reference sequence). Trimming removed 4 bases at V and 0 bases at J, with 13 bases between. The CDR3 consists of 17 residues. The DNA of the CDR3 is TGTGCCAGCAGCTCCCAGCGGCTAACCTCTGGGGCCAACGTCCTGACTTTC. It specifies CASSSQRLTSGANVLTF.

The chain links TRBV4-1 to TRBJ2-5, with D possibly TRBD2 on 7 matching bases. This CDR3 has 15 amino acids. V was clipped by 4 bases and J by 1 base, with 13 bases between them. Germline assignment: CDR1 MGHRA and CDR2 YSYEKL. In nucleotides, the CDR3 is TGCGCCAGCAGCCTCGGGCGGGGGCCCCAAGAGACCCAGTACTTC. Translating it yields CASSLGRGPQETQYF.